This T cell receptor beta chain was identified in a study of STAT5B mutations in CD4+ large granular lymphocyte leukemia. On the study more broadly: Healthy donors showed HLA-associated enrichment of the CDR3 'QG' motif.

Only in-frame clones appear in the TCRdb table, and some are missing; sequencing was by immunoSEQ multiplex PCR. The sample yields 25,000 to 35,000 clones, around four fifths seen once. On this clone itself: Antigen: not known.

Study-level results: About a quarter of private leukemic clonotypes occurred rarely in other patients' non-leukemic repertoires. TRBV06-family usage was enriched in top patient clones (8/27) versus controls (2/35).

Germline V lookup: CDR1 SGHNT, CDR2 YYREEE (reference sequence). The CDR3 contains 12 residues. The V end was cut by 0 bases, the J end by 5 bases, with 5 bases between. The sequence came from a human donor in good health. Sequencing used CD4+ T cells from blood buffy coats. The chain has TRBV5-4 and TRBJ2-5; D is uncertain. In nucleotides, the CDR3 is TGTGCCAGCAGCTTGGACTTCGAGACCCAGTACTTC. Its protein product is CASSLDFETQYF. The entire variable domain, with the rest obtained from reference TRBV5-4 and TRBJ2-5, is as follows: ETGVTQSPTHLIKTRGQQVTLRCSSQSGHNTVSWYQQALGQGPQFIFQYYREEENGRGNFPPRFSGLQFPNYSSELNVNALELDDSALYLCASSLDFETQYFGPGTRLLVL.